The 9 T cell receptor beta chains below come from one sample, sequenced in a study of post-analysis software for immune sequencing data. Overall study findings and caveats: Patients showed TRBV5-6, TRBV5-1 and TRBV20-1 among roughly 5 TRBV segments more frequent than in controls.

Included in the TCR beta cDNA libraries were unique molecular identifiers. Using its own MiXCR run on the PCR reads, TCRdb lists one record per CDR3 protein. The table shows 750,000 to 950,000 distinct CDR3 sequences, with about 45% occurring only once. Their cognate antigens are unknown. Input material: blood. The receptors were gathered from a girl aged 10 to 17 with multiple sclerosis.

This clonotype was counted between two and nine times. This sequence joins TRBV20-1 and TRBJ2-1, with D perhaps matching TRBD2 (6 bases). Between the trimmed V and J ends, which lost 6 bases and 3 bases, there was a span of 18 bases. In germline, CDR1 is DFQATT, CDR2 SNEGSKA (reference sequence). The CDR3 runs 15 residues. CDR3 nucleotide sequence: TGCAGTGCGATTGCGGGATCTTCGAACTACAATGAGCAGTTCTTC. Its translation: CSAIAGSSNYNEQFF.

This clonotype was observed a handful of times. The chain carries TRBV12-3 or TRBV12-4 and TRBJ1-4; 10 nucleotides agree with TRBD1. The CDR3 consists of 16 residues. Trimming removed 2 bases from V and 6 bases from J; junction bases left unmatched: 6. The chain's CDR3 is CASSLTRGQGDEKLFF. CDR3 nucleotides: TGTGCCAGCAGTTTAACCCGAGGACAGGGGGATGAAAAACTGTTTTTT.

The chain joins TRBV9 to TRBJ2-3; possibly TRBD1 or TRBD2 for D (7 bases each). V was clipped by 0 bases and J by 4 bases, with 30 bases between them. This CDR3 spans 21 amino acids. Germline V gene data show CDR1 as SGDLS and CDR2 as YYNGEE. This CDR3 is CASSVEGSGGVGTAAADTQYF. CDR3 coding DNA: TGTGCCAGCAGCGTAGAAGGATCTGGGGGGGTCGGGACAGCAGCCGCAGATACGCAGTATTTT.

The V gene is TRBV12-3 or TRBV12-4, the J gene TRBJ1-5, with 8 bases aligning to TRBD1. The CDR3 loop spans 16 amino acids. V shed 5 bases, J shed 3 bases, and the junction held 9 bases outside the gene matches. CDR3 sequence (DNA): TGTGCCAGCAGTCCTGCAGGGGGCGCGAACAATCAGCCCCAGCATTTT. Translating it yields CASSPAGGANNQPQHF.

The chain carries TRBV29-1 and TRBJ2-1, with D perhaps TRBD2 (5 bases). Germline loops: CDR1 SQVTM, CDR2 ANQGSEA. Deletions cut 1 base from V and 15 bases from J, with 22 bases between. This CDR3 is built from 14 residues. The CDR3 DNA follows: TGCAGCGTTGAAGTACTAGAGTCGAGTCTGTCTCGGTTCTTC. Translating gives CSVEVLESSLSRFF.

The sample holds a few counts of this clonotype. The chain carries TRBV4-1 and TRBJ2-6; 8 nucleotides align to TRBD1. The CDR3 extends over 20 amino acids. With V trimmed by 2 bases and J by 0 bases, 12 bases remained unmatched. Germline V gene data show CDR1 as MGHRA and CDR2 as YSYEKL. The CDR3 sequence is CASSQLSGGHRLSGANVLTF. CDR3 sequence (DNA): TGCGCCAGCAGCCAATTGTCAGGGGGCCATAGGCTCTCTGGGGCCAACGTCCTGACTTTC.

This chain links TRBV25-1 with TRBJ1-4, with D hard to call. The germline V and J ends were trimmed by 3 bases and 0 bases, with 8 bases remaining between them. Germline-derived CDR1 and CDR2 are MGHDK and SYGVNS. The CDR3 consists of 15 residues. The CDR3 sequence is CASSDRGSTNEKLFF. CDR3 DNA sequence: TGTGCCAGCAGTGACAGAGGATCAACTAATGAAAAACTGTTTTTT.

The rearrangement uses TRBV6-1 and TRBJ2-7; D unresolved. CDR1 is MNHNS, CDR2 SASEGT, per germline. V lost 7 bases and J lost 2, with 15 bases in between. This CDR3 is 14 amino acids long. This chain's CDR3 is CASKTLTLTYEQYF. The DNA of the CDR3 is TGTGCCAGCAAGACACTAACGCTTACCTACGAGCAGTACTTC.

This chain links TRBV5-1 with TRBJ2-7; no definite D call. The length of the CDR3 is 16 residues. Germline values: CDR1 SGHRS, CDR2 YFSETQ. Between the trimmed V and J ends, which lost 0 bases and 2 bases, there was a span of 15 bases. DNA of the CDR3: TGCGCCAGCAGCTTGGAGCCCCCACGCATGCCCTACGAGCAGTACTTC. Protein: CASSLEPPRMPYEQYF.